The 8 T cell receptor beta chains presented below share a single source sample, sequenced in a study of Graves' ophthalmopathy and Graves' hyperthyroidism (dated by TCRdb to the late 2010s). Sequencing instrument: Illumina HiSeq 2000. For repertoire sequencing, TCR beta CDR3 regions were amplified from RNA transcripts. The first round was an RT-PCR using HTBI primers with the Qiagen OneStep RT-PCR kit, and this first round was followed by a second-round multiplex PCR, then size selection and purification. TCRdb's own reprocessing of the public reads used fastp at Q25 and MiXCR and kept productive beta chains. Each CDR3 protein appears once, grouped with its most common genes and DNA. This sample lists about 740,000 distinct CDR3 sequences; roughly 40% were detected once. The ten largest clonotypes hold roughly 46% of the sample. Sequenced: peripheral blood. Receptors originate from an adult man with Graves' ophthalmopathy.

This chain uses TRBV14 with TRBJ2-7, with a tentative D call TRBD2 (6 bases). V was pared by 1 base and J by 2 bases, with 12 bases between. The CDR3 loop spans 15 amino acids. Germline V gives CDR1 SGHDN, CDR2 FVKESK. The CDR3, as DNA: TGTGCCAGCAGCCAAGTGGGGGACTCTCCCTACGAGCAGTACTTC. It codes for CASSQVGDSPYEQYF.

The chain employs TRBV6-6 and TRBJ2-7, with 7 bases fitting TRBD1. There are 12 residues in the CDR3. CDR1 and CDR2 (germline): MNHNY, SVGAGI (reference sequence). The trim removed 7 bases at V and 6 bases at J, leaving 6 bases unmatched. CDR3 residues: CASKTTGPEQYF. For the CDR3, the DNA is TGTGCCAGCAAAACGACAGGGCCCGAGCAGTACTTC.

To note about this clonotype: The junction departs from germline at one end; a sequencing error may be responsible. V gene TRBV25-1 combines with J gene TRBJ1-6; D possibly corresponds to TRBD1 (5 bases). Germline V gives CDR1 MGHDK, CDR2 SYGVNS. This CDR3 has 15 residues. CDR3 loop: CASKRDPVDNSPLHF. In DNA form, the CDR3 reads TGCGCCAGCAAACGGGACCCGGTCGATAATTCACCCCTCCACTTT.

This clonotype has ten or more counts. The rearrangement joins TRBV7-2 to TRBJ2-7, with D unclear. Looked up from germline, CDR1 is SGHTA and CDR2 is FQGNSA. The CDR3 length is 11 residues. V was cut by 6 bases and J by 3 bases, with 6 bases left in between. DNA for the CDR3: TGTGCCAGCAGTACGTACTACGAGCAGTACTTC. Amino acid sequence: CASSTYYEQYF.

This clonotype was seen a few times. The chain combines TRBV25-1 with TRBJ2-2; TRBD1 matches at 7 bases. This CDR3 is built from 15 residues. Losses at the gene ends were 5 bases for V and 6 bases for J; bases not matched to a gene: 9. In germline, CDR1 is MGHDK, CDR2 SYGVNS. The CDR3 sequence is CASSQQGRGAGELFF. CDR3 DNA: TGTGCCAGCAGTCAACAGGGGCGAGGCGCCGGGGAGCTGTTTTTT.

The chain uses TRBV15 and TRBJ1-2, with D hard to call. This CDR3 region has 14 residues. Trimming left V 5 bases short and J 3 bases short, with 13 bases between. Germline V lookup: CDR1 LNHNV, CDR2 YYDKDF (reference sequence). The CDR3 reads CATSVMDRYYGYTF. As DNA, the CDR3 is TGTGCCACCAGCGTTATGGACCGGTACTATGGCTACACCTTC.

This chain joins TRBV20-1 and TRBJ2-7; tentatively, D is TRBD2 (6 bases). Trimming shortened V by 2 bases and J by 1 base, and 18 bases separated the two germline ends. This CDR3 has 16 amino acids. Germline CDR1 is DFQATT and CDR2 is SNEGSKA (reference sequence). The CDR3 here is CSARTGGARGSYEQYF. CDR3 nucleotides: TGCAGTGCTAGAACCGGGGGAGCCCGCGGATCCTACGAGCAGTACTTC.

CDR3 amino acids: CASSYQAGQGAPGSNQPQHF. In DNA form, the CDR3 reads TGTGCCAGCAGCTATCAGGCGGGACAGGGGGCGCCCGGAAGCAATCAGCCCCAGCATTTT. The rearrangement joins TRBV24-1 to TRBJ1-5, with 12 nucleotides matching TRBD1. This CDR3 spans 20 amino acids. From germline, CDR1 is KGHDR and CDR2 SFDVKD. After removal of 11 bases from V and 1 base from J, the junction contained 20 bases not matched to a gene.